This TCR beta chain is drawn from a study of blood T cell repertoires in COVID-19. Assay: immunoSEQ multiplex PCR; the TCRdb copy retains only in-frame clones and omits some. The table has about 480,000 clones, around nine tenths seen once. The material sequenced was peripheral blood. The receptor was derived from a woman between 45 and 65 years old with COVID-19, enrolled during active disease.

CDR3 DNA: TGTGCCAGCAGCGTAGGAGGGCAGGGGTATTCTGGGGCCAACGTCCTGACTTTC. Protein sequence: CASSVGGQGYSGANVLTF. The chain couples TRBV9 to TRBJ2-6, with D perhaps TRBD1 (6 bases). CDR1 and CDR2 from the germline V gene are SGDLS and YYNGEE. This CDR3 region has 18 residues. V was cut by 0 bases and J by 1 base, with 14 bases left in between.